This TCR beta chain was identified during a study of shared clonotypes between healthy human individuals. Looking at the study overall: Researchers drew samples from a couple of women and a few men aged 18 to 49.

TCRdb's table, derived via immunoSEQ multiplex PCR, lists solely in-frame clones and lacks some. The sample consists of 500,000 to 650,000 clones, roughly 79% of them appearing once. The CDR3 runs 16 residues. In germline, CDR1 is LNHDA, CDR2 SQIVND (reference sequence). V was trimmed by 0 bases and J by 0 bases, leaving 9 bases between them. The sample consisted of PBMCs. The receptor's source is a woman aged 40 to 50 in good health. Some clones in this sample may be carry-over from other donors' samples. This chain joins TRBV19 and TRBJ1-3; D is possibly TRBD1 (5 bases). This CDR3 is CASSIDGTYSGNTIYF. The CDR3 DNA is TGTGCCAGTAGTATAGACGGGACCTACTCTGGAAACACCATATATTTT.